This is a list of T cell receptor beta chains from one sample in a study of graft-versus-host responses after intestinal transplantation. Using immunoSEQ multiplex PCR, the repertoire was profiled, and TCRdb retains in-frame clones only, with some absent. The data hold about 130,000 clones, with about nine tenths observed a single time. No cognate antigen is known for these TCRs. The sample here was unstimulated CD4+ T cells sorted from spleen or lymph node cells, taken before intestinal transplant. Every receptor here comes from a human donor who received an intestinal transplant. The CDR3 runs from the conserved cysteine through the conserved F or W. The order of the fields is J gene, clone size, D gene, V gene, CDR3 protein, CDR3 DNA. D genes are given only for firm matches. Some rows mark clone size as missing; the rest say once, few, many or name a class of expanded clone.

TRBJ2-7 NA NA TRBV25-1 CASRTPRFLGPYEQYF TGTGCCAGCAGAACACCCCGGTTCCTGGGTCCTTACGAGCAGTACTTC
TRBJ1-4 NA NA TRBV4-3 CASSRGSDGAEKLFF TGCGCCAGCAGCCGGGGTTCGGACGGCGCTGAAAAACTGTTTTTT
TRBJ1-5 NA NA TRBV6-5 CASSPTHNSNQPQHF TGTGCCAGCAGTCCGACCCACAATAGCAATCAGCCCCAGCATTTT
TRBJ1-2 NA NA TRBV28 CASSPSRPGYTF TGTGCCAGCAGTCCCAGTCGCCCTGGCTACACCTTC
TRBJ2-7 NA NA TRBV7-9 CASSSVGAYEQYF TGTGCCAGCAGCTCCGTCGGGGCTTACGAGCAGTACTTC
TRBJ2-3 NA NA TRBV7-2 CASSVLRGNTDTQYF TGTGCCAGCAGCGTCCTTCGTGGGAACACAGATACGCAGTATTTT
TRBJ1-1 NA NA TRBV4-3 CASSLRGRGNTEAFF TGCGCCAGCAGCCTTCGGGGGAGGGGGAACACTGAAGCTTTCTTT
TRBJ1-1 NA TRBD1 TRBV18 CASSPGQGNGGPLGAFF TGTGCCAGCTCACCCGGACAGGGGAATGGGGGTCCCCTCGGAGCTTTCTTT
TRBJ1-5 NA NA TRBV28 CASSLMVGGGNQPQHF TGTGCCAGCAGTTTAATGGTAGGGGGTGGTAATCAGCCCCAGCATTTT
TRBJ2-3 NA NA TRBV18 CASLPGFGGTDTQYF TGTGCCAGCTTACCGGGTTTTGGGGGAACAGATACGCAGTATTTT
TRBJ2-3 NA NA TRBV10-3 CAISESFGQALNTQYF TGTGCCATCAGTGAGTCGTTTGGGCAAGCCTTGAATACGCAGTATTTT
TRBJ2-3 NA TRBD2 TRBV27 CASRSPGLAGRTDTQYF TGTGCCAGCAGATCGCCGGGACTAGCGGGGCGAACAGATACGCAGTATTTT
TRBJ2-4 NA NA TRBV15 CATSRELAKNIQYF TGTGCCACCAGCAGAGAACTAGCCAAAAACATTCAGTACTTC
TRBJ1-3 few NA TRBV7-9 CASSASHTGNTIYF TGTGCCAGCAGCGCCTCTCACACTGGAAACACCATATATTTT
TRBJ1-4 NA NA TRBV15 CATSRARGAGEKLFF TGTGCCACCAGCAGAGCCCGGGGTGCCGGTGAAAAACTGTTTTTT
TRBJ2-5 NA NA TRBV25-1 CASSDRGSWETQYF TGTGCCAGCAGTGACAGGGGATCGTGGGAGACCCAGTACTTC
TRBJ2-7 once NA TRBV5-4 CASSPEEGRRGNEQYF TGTGCCAGCAGCCCAGAGGAGGGGCGTCGCGGCAACGAGCAGTACTTC
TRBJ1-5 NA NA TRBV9 CASSPQAGRVNQPQHF TGTGCCAGCAGCCCCCAAGCGGGGCGAGTCAATCAGCCCCAGCATTTT
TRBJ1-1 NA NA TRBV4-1 CASSRQRVGGDNAEAFF TGCGCCAGCAGCCGTCAACGCGTCGGAGGGGATAACGCTGAAGCTTTCTTT
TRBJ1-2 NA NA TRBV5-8 CASSNTRYGYTF TGTGCCAGCAGCAATACCCGCTATGGCTACACCTTC
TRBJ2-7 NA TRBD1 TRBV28 CASSPPGTGAYEQYF TGTGCCAGCAGTCCTCCCGGGACAGGGGCCTACGAGCAGTACTTC
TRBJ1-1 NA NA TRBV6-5 CASSYSQENTEAFF TGTGCCAGCAGTTACTCACAGGAGAACACTGAAGCTTTCTTT
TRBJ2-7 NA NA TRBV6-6 CASSYPRGGAYEQYF TGTGCCAGCAGTTACCCCCGGGGAGGAGCCTACGAGCAGTACTTC
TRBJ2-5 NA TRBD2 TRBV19 CASSLAGVRETQYF TGTGCCAGTAGTCTAGCGGGAGTACGGGAGACCCAGTACTTC
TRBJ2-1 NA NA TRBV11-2 CASSPSGNEQFF TGTGCCAGCAGCCCATCAGGCAATGAGCAGTTCTTC
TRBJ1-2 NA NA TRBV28 CASSLYKIGADGYTF TGTGCCAGCAGTTTATATAAAATTGGGGCCGACGGCTACACCTTC
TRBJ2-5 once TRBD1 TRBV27 CASSFFQGAGAEETQYF TGTGCCAGCAGTTTCTTTCAGGGGGCAGGGGCGGAGGAGACCCAGTACTTC
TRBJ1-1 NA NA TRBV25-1 CASSSSGTLNTEAFF TGTGCCAGCAGCTCCTCGGGGACGTTGAACACTGAAGCTTTCTTT
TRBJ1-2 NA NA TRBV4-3 CASSQDPLVGGYTF TGCGCCAGCAGCCAAGATCCCCTAGTTGGGGGCTACACCTTC
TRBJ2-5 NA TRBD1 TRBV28 CASLTGSQETQYF TGTGCCAGCTTGACAGGGTCTCAAGAGACCCAGTACTTC
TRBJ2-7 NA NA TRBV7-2 CASSMDIRTSYEQYF TGTGCCAGCAGCATGGACATCAGAACCTCCTACGAGCAGTACTTC
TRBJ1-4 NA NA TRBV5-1 CASSLSHQREGVFF TGCGCCAGCAGCTTGTCACACCAAAGGGAAGGGGTGTTTTTT
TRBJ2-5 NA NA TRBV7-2 CASSSLGAGETQYF TGTGCCAGCAGCTCATTAGGGGCGGGGGAGACCCAGTACTTC
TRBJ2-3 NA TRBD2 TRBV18 CASSPTSGYTDTQYF TGTGCCAGCTCACCAACTAGCGGATACACAGATACGCAGTATTTT
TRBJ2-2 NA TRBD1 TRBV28 CASSPRDRNTGELFF TGTGCCAGCAGTCCTCGGGACAGGAACACCGGGGAGCTGTTTTTT
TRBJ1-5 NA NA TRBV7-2 CASSLLSGYNQPQHF TGTGCCAGCAGCTTACTCTCGGGATACAATCAGCCCCAGCATTTT
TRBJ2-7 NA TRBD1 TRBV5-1 CASSLVGTGDYEQYF TGCGCCAGCAGCTTAGTCGGGACAGGTGACTACGAGCAGTACTTC
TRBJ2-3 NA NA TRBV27 CASSLVRGWGLDTQYF TGTGCCAGCAGTTTAGTACGCGGGTGGGGATTAGATACGCAGTATTTT
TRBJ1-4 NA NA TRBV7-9 CASSPQGEKLFF TGTGCCAGCAGCCCGCAAGGTGAAAAACTGTTTTTT
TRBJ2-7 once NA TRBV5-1 CASSLGGTRYEQYF TGCGCCAGCAGCTTGGGTGGGACCCGCTACGAGCAGTACTTC
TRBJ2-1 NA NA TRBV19 CASSMQGSSYNEQFF TGTGCCAGTAGTATGCAGGGAAGCTCCTACAATGAGCAGTTCTTC
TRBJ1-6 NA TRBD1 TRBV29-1 CSAGQGENSPLHF TGCAGCGCTGGACAGGGTGAGAATTCACCCCTCCACTTT
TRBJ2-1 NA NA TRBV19 CAISRGGSEQFF TGTGCCATCAGTAGGGGCGGCAGTGAGCAGTTCTTC
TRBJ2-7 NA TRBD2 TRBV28 CASRPVGLAGRSSYEQYF TGTGCCAGCAGGCCAGTAGGTCTAGCGGGACGGAGCTCCTACGAGCAGTACTTC
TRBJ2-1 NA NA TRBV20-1 CSARDVPLGFF TGCAGTGCTAGAGATGTCCCGTTGGGGTTCTTC
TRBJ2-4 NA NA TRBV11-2 CASSLGAKNIQYF TGTGCCAGCAGCCTTGGGGCCAAAAACATTCAGTACTTC
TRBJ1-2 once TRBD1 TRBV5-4 CASRRRQGNYGYTF TGTGCCAGCAGGCGGAGACAGGGTAACTATGGCTACACCTTC
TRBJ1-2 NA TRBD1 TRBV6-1 CASRGQVKWGYTF TGTGCCAGCAGAGGACAGGTCAAATGGGGCTACACCTTC
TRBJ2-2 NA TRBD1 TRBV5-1 CASSRSTGQGTGELFF TGCGCCAGCAGCCGATCGACAGGGCAGGGCACCGGGGAGCTGTTTTTT
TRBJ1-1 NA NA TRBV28 CASSFESSRRNTEAFF TGTGCCAGCAGTTTTGAGTCATCACGCCGGAACACTGAAGCTTTCTTT
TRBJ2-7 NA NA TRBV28 CASSLRDPTYEQYF TGTGCCAGCAGTTTAAGGGACCCTACTTACGAGCAGTACTTC
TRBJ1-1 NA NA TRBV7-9 CASSFRGGTEAFF TGTGCCAGCAGTTTCAGGGGAGGCACTGAAGCTTTCTTT
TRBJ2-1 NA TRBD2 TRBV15 CATSRDPSGRNEQFF TGTGCCACCAGCAGAGACCCTAGCGGGAGAAATGAGCAGTTCTTC
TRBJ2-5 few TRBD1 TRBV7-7 CASSPRTGSETQYF TGTGCTAGCAGCCCAAGGACAGGGTCCGAGACCCAGTACTTC
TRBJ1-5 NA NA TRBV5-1 CASSLGGAGNQPQHF TGCGCCAGCAGCTTGGGGGGGGCCGGCAATCAGCCCCAGCATTTT
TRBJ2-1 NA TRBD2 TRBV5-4 CASSWSPVAGNYNEQFF TGTGCCAGCAGCTGGTCACCGGTAGCGGGAAACTACAATGAGCAGTTCTTC
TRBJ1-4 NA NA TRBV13 CASSTRTGSTNEKLFF TGTGCCAGCAGCACAAGGACGGGCTCAACTAATGAAAAACTGTTTTTT
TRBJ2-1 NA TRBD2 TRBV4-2 CASSQDEGLAAYNEQFF TGTGCCAGCAGCCAAGATGAAGGACTAGCGGCTTACAATGAGCAGTTCTTC
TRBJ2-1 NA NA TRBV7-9 CASSLDGTSYNEQFF TGTGCCAGCAGCTTAGACGGGACCTCCTACAATGAGCAGTTCTTC